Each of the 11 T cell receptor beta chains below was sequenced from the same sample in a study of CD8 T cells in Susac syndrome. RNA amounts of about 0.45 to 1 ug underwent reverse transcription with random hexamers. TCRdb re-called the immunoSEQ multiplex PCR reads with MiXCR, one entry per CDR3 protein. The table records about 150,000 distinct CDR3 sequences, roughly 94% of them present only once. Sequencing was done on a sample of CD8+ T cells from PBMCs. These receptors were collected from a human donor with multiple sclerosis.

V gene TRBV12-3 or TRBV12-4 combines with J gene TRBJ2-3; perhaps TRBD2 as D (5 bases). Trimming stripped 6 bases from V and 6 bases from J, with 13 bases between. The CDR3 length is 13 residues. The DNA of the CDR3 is TGTGCCAGCAGGCTTAACTCGGGGGATACGCAGTATTTT. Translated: CASRLNSGDTQYF.

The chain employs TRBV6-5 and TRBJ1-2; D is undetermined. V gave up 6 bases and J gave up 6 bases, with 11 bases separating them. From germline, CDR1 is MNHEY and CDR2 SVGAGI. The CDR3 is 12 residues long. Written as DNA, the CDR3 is TGTGCCAGCAGATCCCTCGGGAATGGCTACACCTTC. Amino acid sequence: CASRSLGNGYTF.

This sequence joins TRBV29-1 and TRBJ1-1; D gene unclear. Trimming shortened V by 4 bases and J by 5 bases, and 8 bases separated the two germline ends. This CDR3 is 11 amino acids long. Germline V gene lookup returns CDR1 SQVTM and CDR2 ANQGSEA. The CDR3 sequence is CSVGADTEAFF. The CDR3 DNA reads TGCAGCGTTGGTGCGGATACTGAAGCTTTCTTT.

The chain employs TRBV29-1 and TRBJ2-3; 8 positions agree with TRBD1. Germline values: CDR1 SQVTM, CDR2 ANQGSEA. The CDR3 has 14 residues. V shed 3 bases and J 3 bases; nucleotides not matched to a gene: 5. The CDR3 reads CSVDEWTGTDTQYF. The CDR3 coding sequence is TGCAGCGTTGACGAGTGGACAGGGACAGATACGCAGTATTTT.

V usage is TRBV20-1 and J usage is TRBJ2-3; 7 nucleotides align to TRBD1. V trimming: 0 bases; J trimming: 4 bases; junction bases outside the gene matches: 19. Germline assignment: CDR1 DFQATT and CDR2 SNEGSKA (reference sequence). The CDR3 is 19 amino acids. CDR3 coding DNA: TGCAGTGCTAGAGATTCCCGGACAGGAAAATCGAGCTTCTCAGATACGCAGTATTTT. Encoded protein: CSARDSRTGKSSFSDTQYF.

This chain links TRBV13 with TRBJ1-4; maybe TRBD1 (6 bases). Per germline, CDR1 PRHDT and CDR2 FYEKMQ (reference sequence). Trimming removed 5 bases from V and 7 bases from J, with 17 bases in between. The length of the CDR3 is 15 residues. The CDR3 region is CASSARGLGAEKLFF. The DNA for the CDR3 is TGTGCCAGCAGCGCCCGGGGGCTGGGGGCTGAAAAACTGTTTTTT.

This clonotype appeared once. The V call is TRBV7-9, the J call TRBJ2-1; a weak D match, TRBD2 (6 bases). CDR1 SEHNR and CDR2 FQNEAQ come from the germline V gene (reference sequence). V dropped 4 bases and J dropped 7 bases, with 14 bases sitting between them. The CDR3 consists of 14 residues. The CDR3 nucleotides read TGTGCCAGCAGCTCCCGAGCGGGCTTTAATGAGCAGTTCTTC. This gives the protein CASSSRAGFNEQFF.

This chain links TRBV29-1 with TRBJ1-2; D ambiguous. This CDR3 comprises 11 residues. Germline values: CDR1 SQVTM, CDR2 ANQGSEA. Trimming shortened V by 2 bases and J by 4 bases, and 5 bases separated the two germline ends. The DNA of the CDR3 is TGCAGCGTTGAACAGATCTATGGCTACACCTTC. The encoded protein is CSVEQIYGYTF.

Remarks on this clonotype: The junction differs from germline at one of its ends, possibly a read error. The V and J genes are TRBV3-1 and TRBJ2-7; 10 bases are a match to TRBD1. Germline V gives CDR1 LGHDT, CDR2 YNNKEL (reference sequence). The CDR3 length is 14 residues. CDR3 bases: TGTGCCAACAGCCCGGGACAGGGGCCCTACGAGCAGTACTTC. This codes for CANSPGQGPYEQYF.

In DNA, the CDR3 is TGCAGCGCCCTAGGACAGGGGAGGACGAATTCACCCCTCCACTTT. It yields the protein CSALGQGRTNSPLHF. The rearrangement links TRBV29-1 to TRBJ1-6; TRBD1 matches 9 bases. Germline V lookup: CDR1 SQVTM, CDR2 ANQGSEA. V dropped 7 bases and J dropped 7; count of bases not matched to a gene: 11. The CDR3 has 15 residues.

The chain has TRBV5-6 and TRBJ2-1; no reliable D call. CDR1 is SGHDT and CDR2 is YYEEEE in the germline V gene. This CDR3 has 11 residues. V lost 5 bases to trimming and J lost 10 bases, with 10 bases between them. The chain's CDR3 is CASSHPREQFF. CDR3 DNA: TGTGCCAGCAGTCACCCGAGGGAGCAGTTCTTC.